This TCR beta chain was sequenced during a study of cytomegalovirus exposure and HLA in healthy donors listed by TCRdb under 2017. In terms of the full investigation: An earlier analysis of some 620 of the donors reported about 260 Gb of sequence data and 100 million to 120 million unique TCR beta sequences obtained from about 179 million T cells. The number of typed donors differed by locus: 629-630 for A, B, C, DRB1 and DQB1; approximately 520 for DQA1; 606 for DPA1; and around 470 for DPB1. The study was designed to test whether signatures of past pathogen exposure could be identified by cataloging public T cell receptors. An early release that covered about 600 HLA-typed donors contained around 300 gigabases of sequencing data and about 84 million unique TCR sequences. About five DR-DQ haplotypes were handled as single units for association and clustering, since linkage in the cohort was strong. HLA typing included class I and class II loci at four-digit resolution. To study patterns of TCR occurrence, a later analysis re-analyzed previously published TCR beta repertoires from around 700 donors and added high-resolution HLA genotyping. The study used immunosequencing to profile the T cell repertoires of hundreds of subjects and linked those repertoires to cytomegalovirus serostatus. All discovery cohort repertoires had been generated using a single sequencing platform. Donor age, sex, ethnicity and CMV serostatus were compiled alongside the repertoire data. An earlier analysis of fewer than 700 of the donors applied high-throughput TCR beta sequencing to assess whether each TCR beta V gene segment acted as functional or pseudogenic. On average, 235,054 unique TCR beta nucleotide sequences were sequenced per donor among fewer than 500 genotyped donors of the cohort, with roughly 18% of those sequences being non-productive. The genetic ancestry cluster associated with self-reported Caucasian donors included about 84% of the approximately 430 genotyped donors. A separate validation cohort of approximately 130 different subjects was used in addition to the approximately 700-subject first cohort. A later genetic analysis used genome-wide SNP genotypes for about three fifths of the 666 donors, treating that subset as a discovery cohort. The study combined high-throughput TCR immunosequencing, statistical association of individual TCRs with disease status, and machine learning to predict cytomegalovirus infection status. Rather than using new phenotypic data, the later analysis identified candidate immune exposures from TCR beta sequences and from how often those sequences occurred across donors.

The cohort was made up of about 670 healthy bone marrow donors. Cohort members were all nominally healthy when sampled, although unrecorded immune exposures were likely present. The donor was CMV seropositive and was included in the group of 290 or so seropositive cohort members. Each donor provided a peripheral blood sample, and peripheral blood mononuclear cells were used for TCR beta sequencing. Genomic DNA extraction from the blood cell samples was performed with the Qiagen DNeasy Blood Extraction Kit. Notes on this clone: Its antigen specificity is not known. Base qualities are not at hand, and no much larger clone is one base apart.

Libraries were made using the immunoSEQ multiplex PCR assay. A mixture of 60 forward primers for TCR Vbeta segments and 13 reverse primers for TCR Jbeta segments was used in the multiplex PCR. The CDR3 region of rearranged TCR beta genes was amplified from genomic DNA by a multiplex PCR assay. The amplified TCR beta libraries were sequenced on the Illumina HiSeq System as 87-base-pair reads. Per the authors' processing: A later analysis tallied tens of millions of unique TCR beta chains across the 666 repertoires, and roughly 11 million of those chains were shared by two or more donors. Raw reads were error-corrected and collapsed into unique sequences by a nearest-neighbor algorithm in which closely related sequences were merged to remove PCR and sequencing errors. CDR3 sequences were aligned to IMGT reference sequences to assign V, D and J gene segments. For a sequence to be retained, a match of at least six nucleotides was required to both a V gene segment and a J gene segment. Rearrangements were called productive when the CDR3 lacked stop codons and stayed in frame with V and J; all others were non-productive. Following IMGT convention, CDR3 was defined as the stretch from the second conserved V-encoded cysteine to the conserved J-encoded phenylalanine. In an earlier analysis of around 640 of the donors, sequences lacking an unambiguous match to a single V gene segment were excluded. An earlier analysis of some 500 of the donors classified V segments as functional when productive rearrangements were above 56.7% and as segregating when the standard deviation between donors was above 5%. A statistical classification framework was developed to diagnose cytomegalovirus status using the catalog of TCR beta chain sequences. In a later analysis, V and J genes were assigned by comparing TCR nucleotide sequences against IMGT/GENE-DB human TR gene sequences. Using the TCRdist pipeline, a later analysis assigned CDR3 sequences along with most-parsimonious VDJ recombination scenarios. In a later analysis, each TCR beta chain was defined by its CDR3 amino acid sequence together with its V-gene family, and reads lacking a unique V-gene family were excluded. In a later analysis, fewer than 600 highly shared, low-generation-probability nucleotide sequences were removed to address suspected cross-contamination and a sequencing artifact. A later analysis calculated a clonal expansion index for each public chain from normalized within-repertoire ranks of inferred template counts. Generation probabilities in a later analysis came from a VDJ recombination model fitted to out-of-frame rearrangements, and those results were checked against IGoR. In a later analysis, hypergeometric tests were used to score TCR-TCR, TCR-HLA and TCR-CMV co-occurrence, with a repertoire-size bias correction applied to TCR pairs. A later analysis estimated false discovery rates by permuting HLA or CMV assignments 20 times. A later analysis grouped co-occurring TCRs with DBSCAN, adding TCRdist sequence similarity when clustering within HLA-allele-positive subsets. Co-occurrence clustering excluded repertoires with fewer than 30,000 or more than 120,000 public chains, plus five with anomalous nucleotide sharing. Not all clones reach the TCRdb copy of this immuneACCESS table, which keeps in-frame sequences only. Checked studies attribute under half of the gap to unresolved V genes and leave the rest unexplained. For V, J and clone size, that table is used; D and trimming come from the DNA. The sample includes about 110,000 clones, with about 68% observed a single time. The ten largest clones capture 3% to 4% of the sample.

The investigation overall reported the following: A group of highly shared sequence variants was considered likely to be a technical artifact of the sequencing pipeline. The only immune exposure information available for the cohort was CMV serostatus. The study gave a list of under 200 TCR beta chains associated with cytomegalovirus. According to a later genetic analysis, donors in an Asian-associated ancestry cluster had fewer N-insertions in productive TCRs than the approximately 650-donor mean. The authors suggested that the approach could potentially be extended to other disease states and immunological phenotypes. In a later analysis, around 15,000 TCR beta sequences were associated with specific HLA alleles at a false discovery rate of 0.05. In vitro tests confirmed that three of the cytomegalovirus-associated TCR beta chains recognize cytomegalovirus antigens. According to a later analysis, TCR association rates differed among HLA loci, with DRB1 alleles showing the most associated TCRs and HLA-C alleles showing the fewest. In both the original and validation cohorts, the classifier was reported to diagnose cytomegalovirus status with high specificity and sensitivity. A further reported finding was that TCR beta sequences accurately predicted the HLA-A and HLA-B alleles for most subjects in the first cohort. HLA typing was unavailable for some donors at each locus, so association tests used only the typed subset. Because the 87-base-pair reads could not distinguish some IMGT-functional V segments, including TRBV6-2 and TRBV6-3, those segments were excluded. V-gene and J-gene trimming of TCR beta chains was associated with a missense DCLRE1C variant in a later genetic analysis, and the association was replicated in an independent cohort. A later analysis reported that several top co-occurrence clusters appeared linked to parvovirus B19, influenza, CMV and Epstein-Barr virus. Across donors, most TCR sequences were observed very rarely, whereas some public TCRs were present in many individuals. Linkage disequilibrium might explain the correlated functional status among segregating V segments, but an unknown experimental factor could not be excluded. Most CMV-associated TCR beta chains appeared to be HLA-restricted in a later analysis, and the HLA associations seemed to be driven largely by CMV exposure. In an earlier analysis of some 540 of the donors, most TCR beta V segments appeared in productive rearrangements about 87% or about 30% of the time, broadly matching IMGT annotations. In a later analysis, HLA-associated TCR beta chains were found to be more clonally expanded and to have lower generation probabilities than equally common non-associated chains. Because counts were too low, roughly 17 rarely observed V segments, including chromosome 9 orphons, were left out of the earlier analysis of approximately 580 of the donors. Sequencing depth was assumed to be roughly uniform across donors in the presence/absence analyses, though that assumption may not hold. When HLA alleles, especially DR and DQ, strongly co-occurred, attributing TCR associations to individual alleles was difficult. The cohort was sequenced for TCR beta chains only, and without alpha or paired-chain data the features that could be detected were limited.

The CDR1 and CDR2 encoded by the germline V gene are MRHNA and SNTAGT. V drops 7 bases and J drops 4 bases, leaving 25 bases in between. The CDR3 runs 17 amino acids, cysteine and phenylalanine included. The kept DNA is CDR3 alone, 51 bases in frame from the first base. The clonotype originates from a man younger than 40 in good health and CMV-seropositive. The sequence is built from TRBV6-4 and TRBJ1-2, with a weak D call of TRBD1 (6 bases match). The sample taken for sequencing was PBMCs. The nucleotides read TGTGCCAGCACTTCCCGGGGGGGCCACTACCTTTTCTATGGCTACACCTTC. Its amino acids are CASTSRGGHYLFYGYTF.